The entry that follows covers one T cell receptor (beta chain) sequence. Its antigen is currently unknown. This specimen belongs to a study of human T cells and chemical hapten exposure. Study outcomes and limitations: Healthy individuals' immune responses may differ from those of donors, who had alopecia.

In the authors' workflow: There were a median of roughly 100,000 TCRs per sample, with a range from roughly 20,000 to 750,000. TCRdb redid the calling of the RACE reads with MiXCR, one entry per CDR3 protein. TCRdb's processing, not the authors', yielded these V and J calls. Seen here are 95,000 or so distinct CDR3 sequences, 11% observed once, and the top ten hold 2.5% to 3.5%. V lost 2 bases, J lost 6 bases, and 14 bases stayed unmatched. This CDR3 is 18 amino acids long. Germline assignment: CDR1 GTSNPN and CDR2 SVGIG (reference sequence). Time point of the sample: patch test 2, 6 weeks after DPC sensitization. Stated treatment: therapeutic diphenylcyclopropenone sensitization with weekly scalp DPC. Sample donors consisted of patients with alopecia, aged 18 to 70 years, who were suitable for DPC.

This chain connects TRBV30 to TRBJ2-2, with 11 bases fitting TRBD2. Sample: whole blood, taken in connection with sensitization to the hapten diphenylcyclopropenone (DPC). The receptor was derived from a woman aged 35 to 49 with alopecia areata. Some clones in this sample may be carry-over from other donors' samples. DNA of the CDR3: TGTGCCTGGAGTAACCCTAGCGGGAGGTCGGGCAGCGCCGGGGAGCTGTTTTTT. Protein sequence: CAWSNPSGRSGSAGELFF.